This T cell receptor (beta chain) was captured in a study of blood T cell repertoires in COVID-19. The wider study: Donors in the United States, Italy and Spain gave samples during acute or convalescent COVID-19. In each case, the material was cDNA or gDNA derived from T cells, B-cell-depleted T cells, or PBMCs.

The CDR3 runs to 14 residues. Per the germline V gene, CDR1 is LGHDT and CDR2 is YNNKEL (reference sequence). The V segment lost 2 bases and the J segment 4 bases; nucleotides outside the gene matches: 4. In the original workflow: Amplified reference gene primers provided the basis for estimating nucleated cell counts. Repertoires were generated with immunoSEQ multiplex PCR, while TCRdb's copy carries only in-frame clones and drops some. V and J calls and clone size follow that table, whereas D and trimming were derived from the DNA. There are 150,000 to 200,000 clones in the sample; roughly 90% occur only once, and 0.62% lies in the top ten.

Sequencing input: peripheral blood. V gene TRBV3-1 (or the pseudogene TRBV3-2) combines with J gene TRBJ2-7; 8 nucleotides agree with TRBD1. The receptor's source is a man between 45 and 60 years old with acute or convalescent COVID-19. The CDR3 bases are TGTGCCAGCAGCCAACAGGGGGCGGTTTACGAGCAGTACTTC. This codes for CASSQQGAVYEQYF.